These 29 T cell receptor beta chains were all obtained from the same sample, sequenced in a study of CD8 T cells in Susac syndrome. Random hexamers primed reverse transcription of about 0.45 to 1 ug RNA. TCRdb recomputed calls from the immunoSEQ multiplex PCR reads with MiXCR, one row per CDR3 protein. This table holds roughly 180,000 distinct CDR3 sequences, about 93% found once. The sequenced sample was CD4+ T cells from PBMCs. These receptors originate from a human donor with Susac syndrome.

CDR3 protein: CASSLDPSAMFF. CDR3 nucleotides: TGTGCCAGCAGCTTAGACCCCTCGGCGATGTTCTTC. The chain recombines TRBV7-9 with TRBJ2-1; D ambiguous. This CDR3 comprises 12 residues. V gave up 1 base and J gave up 15 bases, with 13 bases separating them. Germline assignment: CDR1 SEHNR and CDR2 FQNEAQ (reference sequence).

This chain links TRBV6-2 or TRBV6-3 with TRBJ2-3, with D unclear. The V and J ends lost 2 bases and 13 bases respectively, with 13 bases between them. CDR1 and CDR2 from the germline V gene are MNHEY and SVGEGT. CDR3 size: 12 residues. In DNA form, the CDR3 reads TGTGCCAGCAGTTACCCGGATCTCCCGGAGTATTTT. Translated, it gives CASSYPDLPEYF.

CDR3 sequence: CSVDSFNEQFF. The CDR3 DNA sequence: TGCAGCGTTGACAGCTTTAATGAGCAGTTCTTC. The rearrangement uses TRBV29-1 and TRBJ2-1; D unresolved. Germline V CDR1 and CDR2: SQVTM, ANQGSEA. This CDR3 has 11 amino acids. Trimming took off 3 bases at V and 7 bases at J, with 7 bases between the two ends.

This clonotype was counted only a few times. The chain joins TRBV29-1 to TRBJ2-7; TRBD1 agrees at 8 bases. V shed 4 bases, J shed 3 bases, and the junction held 5 bases outside the gene matches. The germline gives CDR1 SQVTM, CDR2 ANQGSEA. The CDR3 totals 13 residues. Here the CDR3 reads CSVGGTGNYEQYF. CDR3 in DNA: TGCAGCGTTGGAGGGACAGGAAACTACGAGCAGTACTTC.

The chain combines TRBV7-2 with TRBJ1-2; 8 bases fit TRBD1. J gave up 4 bases and V 5 bases, and 9 bases lay outside the gene matches. The CDR3 is 15 amino acids. Germline CDR1 is SGHTA and CDR2 is FQGNSA. The DNA for the CDR3 is TGTGCCAGCAGCCCCAACAGGGGGACCCCCTATGGCTACACCTTC. Translation: CASSPNRGTPYGYTF.

This chain joins TRBV28 and TRBJ2-5; TRBD2 matches at 11 bases. The CDR3 runs 16 residues. After removal of 7 bases from V and 4 bases from J, the junction contained 11 bases not matched to a gene. CDR1 MDHEN and CDR2 SYDVKM come from the germline V gene. CDR3 nucleotide sequence: TGTGCCAGCACTTCTCCGCTAGCGGGAGGCTCAGAGACCCAGTACTTC. As protein: CASTSPLAGGSETQYF.

This clonotype was seen a single time. The V call is TRBV7-2, the J call TRBJ1-2; 9 nucleotides line up with TRBD1. This CDR3 has 14 residues. The V segment lost 1 base and the J segment 7 bases; nucleotides outside the gene matches: 4. Germline V gene data show CDR1 as SGHTA and CDR2 as FQGNSA. CDR3 in amino acids: CASSLEGQGGGYTF. CDR3 DNA: TGTGCCAGCAGCTTAGAGGGACAGGGAGGTGGCTACACCTTC.

The rearrangement uses TRBV5-1 and TRBJ2-5, with TRBD2 matching over 10 bases. CDR1 is SGHRS, CDR2 YFSETQ, per germline. This CDR3 is built from 14 residues. Trimming took 6 bases from V and 2 from J; bases not matched to a gene: 4. CDR3 nucleotides: TGCGCCAGCAATCCTAGCGGGGGACAAGAGACCCAGTACTTC. Translated, it gives CASNPSGGQETQYF.

The V and J genes are TRBV20-1 and TRBJ1-2; no definite D call. Per germline, CDR1 DFQATT and CDR2 SNEGSKA (reference sequence). With 0 bases removed from V and 6 bases from J, the gap between germline ends came to 14 bases. The CDR3 spans 14 residues. In DNA, the CDR3 is TGCAGTGCTAGAGAACTGTCACGGTTAAATGGCTACACCTTC. Amino acid sequence: CSARELSRLNGYTF.

The rearrangement uses TRBV12-3 or TRBV12-4 and TRBJ1-1, with D perhaps matching TRBD1 (5 bases). The CDR3 extends over 14 amino acids. V gave up 6 bases and J gave up 3 bases, with 14 bases separating them. The CDR3 DNA follows: TGTGCCAGCAGGCCTACTCCGGGGGACACTGAAGCTTTCTTT. The encoded protein is CASRPTPGDTEAFF.

In DNA, the CDR3 is TGTGCCAGCACCGAGACTAGCGGGGGGGAAGAGACCCAGTACTTC. It codes for CASTETSGGEETQYF. This chain links TRBV28 with TRBJ2-5; 14 nucleotides line up with TRBD2. The CDR3 consists of 15 residues. In germline, CDR1 is MDHEN, CDR2 SYDVKM. Trimming removed 7 bases from V and 3 bases from J; junction bases left unmatched: 4.

CDR3 nucleotide sequence: TGTGCCAGCACCGAAATCAGCGGAGGGTCCTACGAGCAGTACTTC. Its protein product is CASTEISGGSYEQYF. The rearrangement joins TRBV28 to TRBJ2-7; possible D gene TRBD2, 6 bases. Germline assignment: CDR1 MDHEN and CDR2 SYDVKM. Deletions cut 7 bases from V and 1 base from J, with 17 bases between. This CDR3 contains 15 residues.

The rearrangement joins TRBV4-3 to TRBJ2-7; 8 positions match TRBD1. The V segment lost 3 bases and the J segment 5 bases; nucleotides outside the gene matches: 6. This CDR3 is 14 amino acids long. Germline assignment: CDR1 LGHNA and CDR2 YSLEER. The CDR3 nucleotides are TGCGCCAGCAGCCACATGGACAGGGCCCACGAGCAGTACTTC. This encodes CASSHMDRAHEQYF.

V usage is TRBV30 and J usage is TRBJ2-7; D might be TRBD2 (5 bases). The V gene's germline CDR1 is GTSNPN and CDR2 SVGIG (reference sequence). V gave up 2 bases and J gave up 0 bases, with 11 bases separating them. The CDR3 runs to 14 residues. This CDR3 reads CAWSRRRISYEQYF. The CDR3 DNA sequence: TGTGCCTGGAGTCGAAGGAGGATCTCCTACGAGCAGTACTTC. The full variable domain, with the rest looked up from reference TRBV30 and TRBJ2-7, is SQTIHQWPATLVQPVGSPLSLECTVEGTSNPNLYWYRQAAGRGLQLLFYSVGIGQISSEVPQNLSASRPQDRQFILSSKKLLLSDSGFYLCAWSRRRISYEQYFGPGTRLTVT.

The CDR3 DNA is TGTGCCAGCAGCCAGGAAGACAGGGCCGGGGAGCTGTTTTTT. Protein sequence: CASSQEDRAGELFF. The V call is TRBV3-1, the J call TRBJ2-2; 7 bases line up with TRBD1. The CDR3 has 14 amino acids. Trimming removed 3 bases from V and 6 bases from J; junction bases left unmatched: 4. Germline V gives CDR1 LGHDT, CDR2 YNNKEL (reference sequence).

In regard to this clonotype: Its ends do not fully match the called genes, so a read error is possible. The V and J genes are TRBV23-1 and TRBJ2-1; a possible D gene is TRBD2 (6 bases). TRBV23-1 is an ORF; its function is uncertain. This CDR3 has 14 amino acids. In DNA form, the CDR3 reads TGCGCCAGCAGCCAATCCATCGGGGGCAATGAGCAGTTCTTC. Its translation is CASSQSIGGNEQFF.

V usage is TRBV29-1 and J usage is TRBJ2-3, with D possibly being TRBD2 (6 bases). V was pared by 5 bases and J by 1 base, with 10 bases between. This CDR3 has 13 residues. CDR1 is SQVTM, CDR2 ANQGSEA, per germline. The CDR3 loop is CSVRASGTDTQYF. CDR3 nucleotide sequence: TGCAGCGTTAGGGCTAGCGGCACAGATACGCAGTATTTT.

The CDR3 reads CASSKGLDYGYTF. CDR3 bases: TGTGCCAGTTCGAAGGGACTAGACTATGGCTACACCTTC. This chain links TRBV19 with TRBJ1-2, with a possible D match to TRBD1 (5 bases). With 8 bases removed from V and 3 bases from J, the gap between germline ends came to 13 bases. This CDR3 region has 13 residues. Germline V gives CDR1 LNHDA, CDR2 SQIVND (reference sequence).

The gene calls are TRBV6-1 and TRBJ1-2; the D gene is possibly TRBD1 (5 bases). The germline V and J ends were trimmed by 3 bases and 7 bases, with 9 bases remaining between them. Germline loops: CDR1 MNHNS, CDR2 SASEGT. The CDR3 spans 12 residues. CDR3 nucleotides: TGTGCCAGCAGTGACAGGGTCAGTGGCTACACCTTC. Translating gives CASSDRVSGYTF.

The chain uses TRBV9 and TRBJ1-2, with 7 bases that match TRBD1. Germline V CDR1 and CDR2: SGDLS, YYNGEE. With 3 bases clipped from V and 4 bases from J, the junction kept 6 bases outside the gene matches. There are 14 residues in the CDR3. CDR3 sequence: CASSATGQRYGYTF. In nucleotides, the CDR3 is TGTGCCAGCAGCGCTACGGGACAGCGCTATGGCTACACCTTC.

The chain is built from TRBV30 and TRBJ1-4; no clear D gene. Trimming removed 1 base at V and 4 bases at J, with 10 bases between. The CDR3 is made up of 14 amino acids. Per the germline V gene, CDR1 is GTSNPN and CDR2 is SVGIG (reference sequence). This CDR3 reads CAWSEEVHNEKLFF. The CDR3 DNA is TGTGCCTGGAGTGAGGAAGTCCATAATGAAAAACTGTTTTTT.

This chain connects TRBV6-5 to TRBJ2-7; 13 bases are shared with TRBD2. Trimming at V came to 6 bases and at J to 7 bases, leaving 9 bases not matched to a gene. Germline loops: CDR1 MNHEY, CDR2 SVGAGI. The CDR3 covers 15 residues. The CDR3 is CASRRGTSGEWEQYF. CDR3 DNA sequence: TGTGCCAGCAGGCGCGGGACTAGCGGGGAGTGGGAGCAGTACTTC.

The rearrangement joins TRBV6-6 to TRBJ2-3; 12 bases agree with TRBD2. J gave up 6 bases and V 6 bases, and 7 bases lay outside the gene matches. CDR3 length equals 15 residues. From germline, CDR1 is MNHNY and CDR2 SVGAGI (reference sequence). The CDR3 nucleotides read TGTGCCAGCAGCGCACTAGCGGGAGGTGCCGATACGCAGTATTTT. The encoded protein is CASSALAGGADTQYF.

The genes are TRBV5-1 and TRBJ1-3; TRBD1 might be the D (6 bases). The V gene lost 0 bases and the J gene lost 4 bases, with 8 bases spanning the gap. This CDR3 has 14 amino acids. Germline CDR1 is SGHRS and CDR2 is YFSETQ. The CDR3 loop reads CASSLEGQGNTIYF. The CDR3 DNA reads TGCGCCAGCAGCTTGGAAGGACAGGGAAACACCATATATTTT. The complete variable domain, with remaining parts taken from reference TRBV5-1 and TRBJ1-3, reads KAGVTQTPRYLIKTRGQQVTLSCSPISGHRSVSWYQQTPGQGLQFLFEYFSETQRNKGNFPGRFSGRQFSNSRSEMNVSTLELGDSALYLCASSLEGQGNTIYFGEGSWLTVV.

The gene calls are TRBV10-3 and TRBJ1-4, with 7 positions matching TRBD1. The CDR3 spans 15 residues. The V gene end was trimmed by 6 bases and the J gene end by 5 bases; junction bases not matched to a gene: 9. Germline V gene sequence: CDR1 ENHRY, CDR2 SYGVKD. Here the CDR3 reads CAIRKGQQENEKLFF. CDR3 bases: TGTGCCATCAGAAAGGGACAGCAAGAAAATGAAAAACTGTTTTTT.

The sample holds one count of this clonotype. This chain joins TRBV5-1 and TRBJ1-5, with 7 nucleotides matching TRBD1. J was trimmed by 5 bases and V by 3 bases; bases with no gene match: 5. Germline V gene sequence: CDR1 SGHRS, CDR2 YFSETQ. The CDR3 runs 14 residues. The CDR3 sequence is CASSWGDRDQPQHF. The CDR3 DNA reads as TGCGCCAGCAGCTGGGGGGACAGAGATCAGCCCCAGCATTTT.

The chain recombines TRBV7-9 with TRBJ2-1; tentatively, D is TRBD1 (6 bases). The length of the CDR3 is 15 residues. Germline CDR1 SEHNR, CDR2 FQNEAQ (reference sequence). V was pared by 2 bases and J by 1 base, with 9 bases between. The CDR3 region has the DNA TGTGCCAGCAGCTTACCAGGGGATTCCTACAATGAGCAGTTCTTC. Translated: CASSLPGDSYNEQFF.

The rearrangement joins TRBV6-2 or TRBV6-3 to TRBJ2-1; TRBD2 matches 7 bases. This CDR3 region has 14 residues. Germline-derived CDR1 and CDR2 are MNHEY and SVGEGT. V was clipped by 8 bases and J by 5 bases; unmatched bases: 9. The CDR3 nucleotides are TGTGCCAGCGGGGCGACGGGACTACACAATGAGCAGTTCTTC. It codes for CASGATGLHNEQFF.

The chain links TRBV30 to TRBJ1-1; no clear D gene. The CDR3 contains 10 residues. Germline CDR1 is GTSNPN and CDR2 is SVGIG (reference sequence). CDR3 region: CAGVWTEAFF. The CDR3 region has the DNA TGTGCTGGGGTTTGGACTGAAGCTTTCTTT.